The T cell receptor (beta chain) under discussion was sequenced for a study of blood T cell repertoires in COVID-19. For the study at large: Whether acute or convalescent, the COVID-19 samples came from the United States, Italy and Spain.

Authors' data handling: Estimates of nucleated cell counts were drawn from the amplification of reference gene primers. Clones were read by immunoSEQ multiplex PCR, and TCRdb kept only the in-frame ones, dropping some. D and trimming come from the DNA, and the V and J calls and clone size come from that table. In the table there are about half a million clones, approximately 85% of which are singletons. CDR1 is SGDLS and CDR2 is YYNGEE in the germline V gene. CDR3 length equals 16 residues. The junction had 4 bases not matched to a gene; V was cut back by 0 bases and J by 3 bases. The chain employs TRBV9 and TRBJ1-3; 9 bases match TRBD1. This clonotype was obtained from a human donor in a cohort sampled during active COVID-19. Sequencing was done on a sample of peripheral blood. CDR3 DNA sequence: TGTGCCAGCAGCGTAGGGACAGGGGCAAGTGGAAACACCATATATTTT. Translating it yields CASSVGTGASGNTIYF. Filled out from reference TRBV9 and TRBJ1-3, the complete variable domain reads DSGVTQTPKHLITATGQRVTLRCSPRSGDLSVYWYQQSLDQGLQFLIQYYNGEERAKGNILERFSAQQFPDLHSELNLSSLELGDSALYFCASSVGTGASGNTIYFGEGSWLTVV.